Reported below is one T cell receptor (beta chain). This clonotype occurred many times. Germline is not matched at one junction end, which may reflect a read error. These data originate in a study of T cells after yellow fever vaccination (dated by TCRdb to about 2019). Study-level background: Memory subsets (EM, EMRA, CM and Tscm) were sorted on a BD FACS Aria III using CD3, CD45RA, CCR7 and CD95 staining. Two healthy male donors made up the cohort, one aged 18 to 29 years and the other aged 30 to 40 years. Blood was collected at multiple timepoints before and after primary and secondary immunization, and bulk PBMC replicates and cell subsets were isolated. To follow T-cell clones before and after primary and booster YFV17D yellow fever vaccination, bulk TCR alpha and beta repertoires were sequenced over time. Memory subsets were sorted on days 0, 15 and 45 and at 18 months following primary vaccination, and on days 0, 15 and 45 following the 30-year booster. The SMART-Seq v4 Ultra Low Input RNA kit was used to prepare libraries from fractions with low cell numbers. The full study reports these points: In the sorted memory subsets on day 0, nearly all vaccine-responding clonotypes were below the level of detection. Most clones expanded after primary vaccination were re-detected after the booster (around 96% of CD4 and more than 70% of CD8), suggesting broad memory maintenance. Because abundant contaminating clonotypes from the bulk population could be contained in FACS-sorted repertoires, computational filtering was required. A small share of clonotypes was detected in both CD4 and CD8 compartments, with the overlap likely arising from convergent recombination. Because the study included only a couple of donors, the extent to which the findings can be generalized is limited. Compared with the primary T-cell response, the secondary T-cell response was faster but weaker, reaching its peak on day 5 rather than on day 15.

The reads were generated on an Illumina NovaSeq 6000. TCR cDNA was synthesized by 5'RACE template switching, through which a universal primer site and unique molecular identifiers were introduced. Priming of cDNA synthesis was performed from both the TCR alpha and TCR beta constant segments. Two PCR steps were used to amplify libraries, with sample barcodes and sequencing adapters being added in the second step. Sequencing of the libraries was done on either Illumina HiSeq 2500 (2x100 bp) or NovaSeq (2x150 bp). For the original study's pipeline: Reads were demultiplexed and collapsed into UMI consensus sequences with MIGEC, and V(D)J alignment was performed with MiXCR. Using edgeR on replicate PBMC samples, clonotypes were called vaccine-responding if FDR was below 0.01 and the log2 fold change was above 5 up to day 15. CD4 or CD8 identity was assigned to each bulk clonotype according to whether the clonotype was present at higher abundance in the sequenced CD4 repertoire or the sequenced CD8 repertoire. Clonotype frequencies in memory subsets were weighted by FACS-sorted cell numbers to estimate each clone's distribution across memory phenotypes. TCRdb trimmed public reads at Q25 via fastp, called clones via MiXCR and kept in-frame beta chains. For every CDR3 protein sequence, its rows merge into one entry that carries the most common genes and DNA. The V and J calls follow TCRdb's processing rather than the paper's. The sample has approximately 26,000 distinct CDR3 sequences on record, roughly 4.7% of them singletons. The ten largest clones add up to approximately 40% of the sample.

The meaning of the sample's treatment or condition label: live attenuated yellow fever vaccine strain. A standard Ficoll-Paque protocol was used to isolate PBMCs from peripheral blood. The RNeasy Micro Kit was used to extract RNA from sorted memory subsets. Spanning cysteine to phenylalanine, the CDR3 consists of 13 amino acids. The read is trimmed to its CDR3 DNA, 39 bases read in frame from base 1. From the germline V gene (reference sequence), CDR1 is SSHAT and CDR2 is FNYEAQ. This TCR derives from a man between 18 and 29 years old who received the YFV17D yellow fever vaccine. This specimen was PBMCs, either bulk or a sorted T-cell subset (CD4+, CD8+, memory, or dextramer-sorted; not recorded which), taken on the day of the yellow fever booster vaccination. The sequence is built from TRBV7-7 and TRBJ2-1, with 9 junctional bases fitting TRBD2. The DNA is TGTGCTAGCAGCCGTAGCGGGGGTGAGGAGCAGTTCTTC. This sequence encodes CASSRSGGEEQFF.